Listed below are T cell receptor beta chains from one sample, sequenced in a study of blood T cells in healthy people across ages. MiXCR was run by TCRdb on the 5' RACE reads, yielding one entry per CDR3 protein. The data hold 1.5 million to 2 million distinct CDR3 sequences, with just under 50% observed a single time. Sequenced material: blood. The receptors originated from a woman aged 40 to 50 in good health. The CDR3 runs from the conserved cysteine through the conserved F or W. The D gene is left open where the match is weak. Size is omitted from some rows. Given values are once, few, many or a class for expanded clones.

d_call: NA
j_call: TRBJ2-5
v_call: TRBV6-5
clone_size: NA
cdr3_aa: CASSDSRGEETQYF
cdr3_nt: TGTGCCAGCAGTGACTCCCGAGGGGAAGAGACCCAGTACTTC

d_call: NA
j_call: TRBJ1-2
v_call: TRBV5-1
clone_size: NA
cdr3_aa: CASSPKTGGAPYGYTF
cdr3_nt: TGCGCCAGCAGCCCCAAGACGGGGGGGGCCCCCTATGGCTACACCTTC

d_call: TRBD1
j_call: TRBJ1-2
v_call: TRBV14
clone_size: NA
cdr3_aa: CASREGQGSNYGYTF
cdr3_nt: TGTGCCAGCAGGGAAGGACAGGGTTCTAACTATGGCTACACCTTC

d_call: TRBD1
j_call: TRBJ2-1
v_call: TRBV20-1
clone_size: few
cdr3_aa: CSAINDRVAYNEQFF
cdr3_nt: TGCAGTGCTATTAATGACAGGGTGGCCTACAATGAGCAGTTCTTC

d_call: NA
j_call: TRBJ2-5
v_call: TRBV4-1
clone_size: few
cdr3_aa: CASSHPGSLQETQYF
cdr3_nt: TGCGCCAGCAGCCATCCGGGGAGCCTACAAGAGACCCAGTACTTC

d_call: NA
j_call: TRBJ2-3
v_call: TRBV20-1
clone_size: NA
cdr3_aa: CSARASATNTQYF
cdr3_nt: TGCAGTGCTAGAGCCTCCGCCACAAATACGCAGTATTTT

d_call: NA
j_call: TRBJ1-1
v_call: TRBV10-3
clone_size: NA
cdr3_aa: CAISVKGNTEAFF
cdr3_nt: TGTGCCATCAGTGTTAAGGGAAACACTGAAGCTTTCTTT

d_call: TRBD1
j_call: TRBJ1-2
v_call: TRBV4-3
clone_size: NA
cdr3_aa: CASSLGDREGYGYTF
cdr3_nt: TGCGCCAGCAGCCTGGGGGACAGGGAGGGCTATGGCTACACCTTC

d_call: TRBD2
j_call: TRBJ2-3
v_call: TRBV3-1
clone_size: few
cdr3_aa: CASSRDGGGTDTQYF
cdr3_nt: TGTGCCAGCAGCCGAGACGGGGGGGGCACAGATACGCAGTATTTT

d_call: NA
j_call: TRBJ2-5
v_call: TRBV20-1
clone_size: few
cdr3_aa: CSARDLGGAYQETQYF
cdr3_nt: TGCAGTGCTAGAGACCTCGGGGGAGCGTACCAAGAGACCCAGTACTTC

d_call: TRBD1
j_call: TRBJ1-2
v_call: TRBV20-1
clone_size: NA
cdr3_aa: CSARNHRGQYNYGYTF
cdr3_nt: TGCAGTGCTAGAAATCACAGGGGCCAGTATAACTATGGCTACACCTTC

d_call: TRBD1
j_call: TRBJ2-7
v_call: TRBV5-1
clone_size: few
cdr3_aa: CASSLGYRDSGVTIQYNEQYF
cdr3_nt: TGCGCCAGCAGCTTGGGCTACCGGGACAGTGGGGTGACTATCCAATACAATGAGCAGTACTTC

d_call: NA
j_call: TRBJ1-6
v_call: TRBV5-5
clone_size: NA
cdr3_aa: CASSSDGRTLHF
cdr3_nt: TGTGCCAGCAGCTCGGACGGGAGAACCCTCCACTTT

d_call: TRBD1
j_call: TRBJ2-1
v_call: TRBV5-1
clone_size: NA
cdr3_aa: CASSPGTGANNEQFF
cdr3_nt: TGCGCCAGCAGCCCGGGGACAGGGGCCAACAATGAGCAGTTCTTC

d_call: NA
j_call: TRBJ2-1
v_call: TRBV3-1
clone_size: NA
cdr3_aa: CASSQSPRRNEQFF
cdr3_nt: TGTGCCAGCAGCCAAAGTCCGAGGAGGAATGAGCAGTTCTTC

d_call: NA
j_call: TRBJ1-1
v_call: TRBV28
clone_size: once
cdr3_aa: CASSSGHGWSTEAFF
cdr3_nt: TGTGCCAGCAGTTCCGGACACGGGTGGAGCACTGAAGCTTTCTTT

d_call: NA
j_call: TRBJ2-7
v_call: TRBV7-2
clone_size: NA
cdr3_aa: CASSLQWIGKTSYEQYF
cdr3_nt: TGTGCCAGCAGCTTACAATGGATAGGGAAGACCTCCTACGAGCAGTACTTC

d_call: TRBD2
j_call: TRBJ2-1
v_call: TRBV4-3
clone_size: NA
cdr3_aa: CASSQESLAGSLNEQFF
cdr3_nt: TGCGCCAGCAGCCAAGAATCCCTAGCGGGGTCGTTAAATGAGCAGTTCTTC

d_call: NA
j_call: TRBJ1-2
v_call: TRBV2
clone_size: NA
cdr3_aa: CASRKEQGPYYGYTF
cdr3_nt: TGTGCCAGCAGGAAAGAACAGGGCCCTTACTATGGCTACACCTTC

d_call: NA
j_call: TRBJ2-7
v_call: TRBV6-2/TRBV6-3
clone_size: NA
cdr3_aa: CASRPREARREQYF
cdr3_nt: TGTGCCAGCAGGCCTAGGGAGGCCCGGAGGGAGCAGTACTTC

d_call: TRBD1
j_call: TRBJ1-2
v_call: TRBV6-6
clone_size: NA
cdr3_aa: CAHGGQGAARDGYTF
cdr3_nt: TGTGCCCATGGCGGACAGGGGGCGGCGAGGGATGGCTACACCTTC

d_call: TRBD1
j_call: TRBJ2-7
v_call: TRBV6-2/TRBV6-3
clone_size: many
cdr3_aa: CASRPTGTYEQYF
cdr3_nt: TGTGCCAGCAGGCCGACAGGGACCTACGAGCAGTACTTC

d_call: NA
j_call: TRBJ1-4
v_call: TRBV5-1
clone_size: NA
cdr3_aa: CASSLAPATNEKLFF
cdr3_nt: TGTGCCAGCAGCCTTGCACCAGCAACTAATGAAAAACTGTTTTTT

d_call: TRBD2
j_call: TRBJ2-1
v_call: TRBV7-2
clone_size: few
cdr3_aa: CASILSGGANEQFF
cdr3_nt: TGTGCCAGCATCCTTAGCGGGGGGGCCAATGAGCAGTTCTTC

d_call: NA
j_call: TRBJ2-4
v_call: TRBV5-4
clone_size: NA
cdr3_aa: CASSFNWQGKDIQYF
cdr3_nt: TGTGCCAGCAGCTTTAACTGGCAGGGCAAGGACATTCAGTACTTC

d_call: TRBD2
j_call: TRBJ2-5
v_call: TRBV11-1
clone_size: NA
cdr3_aa: CASSNSGGYQETQYF
cdr3_nt: TGTGCCAGCAGCAATAGCGGGGGGTACCAAGAGACCCAGTACTTC

d_call: TRBD2
j_call: TRBJ2-7
v_call: TRBV5-1
clone_size: NA
cdr3_aa: CASSLEGVGAGGLSGYEQYF
cdr3_nt: TGCGCCAGCAGCCTCGAAGGGGTCGGAGCGGGGGGGCTTTCGGGCTACGAGCAGTACTTC

d_call: NA
j_call: TRBJ2-1
v_call: TRBV15
clone_size: few
cdr3_aa: CATNPAGSYNEQFF
cdr3_nt: TGTGCCACCAACCCGGCGGGGTCCTACAATGAGCAGTTCTTC

d_call: NA
j_call: TRBJ2-3
v_call: TRBV3-1
clone_size: NA
cdr3_aa: CASSPRADWSPDTQYF
cdr3_nt: TGTGCCAGCAGCCCAAGGGCTGATTGGTCCCCAGATACGCAGTATTTT

d_call: TRBD1
j_call: TRBJ1-4
v_call: TRBV4-2
clone_size: NA
cdr3_aa: CASSQDSGQGEEKLFF
cdr3_nt: TGTGCCAGCAGCCAAGATTCGGGACAGGGAGAAGAAAAACTGTTTTTT

d_call: NA
j_call: TRBJ1-2
v_call: TRBV12-3/TRBV12-4
clone_size: NA
cdr3_aa: CASSRRGGVVAGYTF
cdr3_nt: TGTGCCAGCAGCCGCCGAGGGGGGGTCGTTGCTGGCTACACCTTC

d_call: TRBD2
j_call: TRBJ2-7
v_call: TRBV27
clone_size: NA
cdr3_aa: CASSPKRGWAYEQYF
cdr3_nt: TGTGCCAGCAGTCCAAAGCGGGGGTGGGCCTACGAGCAGTACTTC

d_call: NA
j_call: TRBJ1-2
v_call: TRBV29-1
clone_size: NA
cdr3_aa: CSVEDGHYGYTF
cdr3_nt: TGCAGCGTTGAGGACGGCCACTATGGCTACACCTTC

d_call: NA
j_call: TRBJ2-3
v_call: TRBV4-2
clone_size: few
cdr3_aa: CASSQGPLDTDTQYF
cdr3_nt: TGTGCCAGCAGCCAAGGACCACTAGACACAGATACGCAGTATTTT

d_call: NA
j_call: TRBJ2-3
v_call: TRBV9
clone_size: NA
cdr3_aa: CASSAGLLGDTQYF
cdr3_nt: TGTGCCAGCAGCGCGGGACTCCTGGGGGATACGCAGTATTTT

d_call: NA
j_call: TRBJ2-4
v_call: TRBV6-2/TRBV6-3
clone_size: NA
cdr3_aa: CASSKADRRNIQYF
cdr3_nt: TGTGCCAGCAGCAAAGCAGACAGGAGAAACATTCAGTACTTC

d_call: NA
j_call: TRBJ2-5
v_call: TRBV5-1
clone_size: NA
cdr3_aa: CASSSTGAGQETQYF
cdr3_nt: TGCGCCAGCAGCTCAACGGGGGCAGGGCAAGAGACCCAGTACTTC

d_call: NA
j_call: TRBJ2-3
v_call: TRBV7-2
clone_size: NA
cdr3_aa: CASARDTYTDTQYF
cdr3_nt: TGTGCCAGCGCCCGGGACACTTACACAGATACGCAGTATTTT

d_call: NA
j_call: TRBJ2-1
v_call: TRBV9
clone_size: NA
cdr3_aa: CASSVEGEQFF
cdr3_nt: TGTGCCAGCAGCGTAGAGGGTGAGCAGTTCTTC

d_call: NA
j_call: TRBJ1-5
v_call: TRBV13
clone_size: NA
cdr3_aa: CASSFGSLQGGQPQHF
cdr3_nt: TGTGCCAGCAGCTTTGGGTCTCTACAGGGAGGACAGCCCCAGCATTTT

d_call: NA
j_call: TRBJ1-1
v_call: TRBV4-2
clone_size: NA
cdr3_aa: CASSQFPDRNTEAFF
cdr3_nt: TGTGCCAGCAGCCAATTTCCCGACAGAAACACTGAAGCTTTCTTT

d_call: TRBD1
j_call: TRBJ2-7
v_call: TRBV4-1
clone_size: few
cdr3_aa: CASSQEDRGVYEQYF
cdr3_nt: TGCGCCAGCAGCCAAGAGGACAGGGGAGTCTACGAGCAGTACTTC

d_call: NA
j_call: TRBJ2-7
v_call: TRBV27
clone_size: NA
cdr3_aa: CASSLGGGPTYEQYF
cdr3_nt: TGTGCCAGCAGTTTAGGCGGAGGGCCCACCTACGAGCAGTACTTC

d_call: NA
j_call: TRBJ2-5
v_call: TRBV7-2
clone_size: few
cdr3_aa: CASTPGFSGETQYF
cdr3_nt: TGTGCCAGCACCCCGGGATTTTCGGGAGAGACCCAGTACTTC

d_call: NA
j_call: TRBJ2-7
v_call: TRBV29-1
clone_size: many
cdr3_aa: CSVEVMNTYEQYF
cdr3_nt: TGCAGCGTTGAGGTGATGAATACCTACGAGCAGTACTTC

d_call: TRBD1
j_call: TRBJ1-5
v_call: TRBV6-5
clone_size: few
cdr3_aa: CASKRQGTNQPQHF
cdr3_nt: TGTGCCAGCAAAAGACAGGGGACGAATCAGCCCCAGCATTTT

d_call: NA
j_call: TRBJ2-3
v_call: TRBV20-1
clone_size: NA
cdr3_aa: CSVRGGVGDTQYF
cdr3_nt: TGCAGTGTTAGGGGGGGGGTAGGAGATACGCAGTATTTT

d_call: NA
j_call: TRBJ2-1
v_call: TRBV4-1
clone_size: NA
cdr3_aa: CASSQAGGRRNEQFF
cdr3_nt: TGCGCCAGCAGCCAAGCAGGTGGGAGGCGCAATGAGCAGTTCTTC

d_call: NA
j_call: TRBJ2-3
v_call: TRBV12-3/TRBV12-4
clone_size: NA
cdr3_aa: CASSFEESTDTQYF
cdr3_nt: TGTGCCAGCAGTTTCGAAGAAAGCACAGATACGCAGTATTTT

d_call: NA
j_call: TRBJ2-5
v_call: TRBV5-1
clone_size: few
cdr3_aa: CASSVGPTQETQYF
cdr3_nt: TGCGCCAGCAGCGTGGGACCTACCCAAGAGACCCAGTACTTC

d_call: TRBD1
j_call: TRBJ1-2
v_call: TRBV29-1
clone_size: NA
cdr3_aa: CSVPGQGVFGYTF
cdr3_nt: TGCAGCGTACCGGGACAGGGGGTTTTTGGCTACACCTTC

d_call: TRBD2
j_call: TRBJ2-5
v_call: TRBV4-1
clone_size: NA
cdr3_aa: CASSQVGLAGGRETQYF
cdr3_nt: TGCGCCAGCAGCCAAGTGGGACTAGCGGGGGGCAGGGAGACCCAGTACTTC

d_call: NA
j_call: TRBJ2-7
v_call: TRBV7-9
clone_size: NA
cdr3_aa: CASSPDLSGAEQYF
cdr3_nt: TGTGCCAGCAGCCCTGACCTGTCAGGGGCCGAGCAGTACTTC

d_call: NA
j_call: TRBJ2-1
v_call: TRBV20-1
clone_size: NA
cdr3_aa: CSAKNGHEQFF
cdr3_nt: TGCAGTGCAAAAAACGGGCATGAGCAGTTCTTC

d_call: NA
j_call: TRBJ2-4
v_call: TRBV5-1
clone_size: few
cdr3_aa: CASSFPGHIQYF
cdr3_nt: TGCGCCAGCAGCTTCCCAGGCCATATTCAGTACTTC

d_call: TRBD2
j_call: TRBJ2-1
v_call: TRBV5-1
clone_size: NA
cdr3_aa: CASSLSAGVWRNEQFF
cdr3_nt: TGCGCCAGCAGCTTGTCTGCGGGGGTATGGCGGAATGAGCAGTTCTTC

d_call: NA
j_call: TRBJ2-3
v_call: TRBV6-2/TRBV6-3
clone_size: NA
cdr3_aa: CASSPPVRTDTQYF
cdr3_nt: TGTGCCAGCAGTCCGCCCGTCCGCACAGATACGCAGTATTTT

d_call: NA
j_call: TRBJ2-7
v_call: TRBV25-1
clone_size: once
cdr3_aa: CASSEWAGNYEQYF
cdr3_nt: TGTGCCAGCAGTGAATGGGCAGGAAACTACGAGCAGTACTTC

d_call: NA
j_call: TRBJ2-1
v_call: TRBV7-8
clone_size: NA
cdr3_aa: CASSSLGREQFF
cdr3_nt: TGTGCCAGCAGCTCCCTTGGGCGGGAGCAGTTCTTC